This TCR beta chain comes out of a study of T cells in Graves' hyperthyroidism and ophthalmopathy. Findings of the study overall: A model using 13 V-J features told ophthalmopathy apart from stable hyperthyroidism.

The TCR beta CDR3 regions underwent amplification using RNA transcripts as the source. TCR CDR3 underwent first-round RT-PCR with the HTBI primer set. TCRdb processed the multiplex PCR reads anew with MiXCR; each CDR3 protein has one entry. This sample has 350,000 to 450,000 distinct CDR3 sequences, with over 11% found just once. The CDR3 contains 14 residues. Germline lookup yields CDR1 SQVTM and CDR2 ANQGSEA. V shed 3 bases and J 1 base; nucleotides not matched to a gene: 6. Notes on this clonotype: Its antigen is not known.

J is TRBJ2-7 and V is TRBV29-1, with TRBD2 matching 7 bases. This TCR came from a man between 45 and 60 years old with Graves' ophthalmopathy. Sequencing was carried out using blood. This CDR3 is CSVEGGNESYEQYF. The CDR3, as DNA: TGCAGCGTTGAGGGGGGGAATGAGTCCTACGAGCAGTACTTC.